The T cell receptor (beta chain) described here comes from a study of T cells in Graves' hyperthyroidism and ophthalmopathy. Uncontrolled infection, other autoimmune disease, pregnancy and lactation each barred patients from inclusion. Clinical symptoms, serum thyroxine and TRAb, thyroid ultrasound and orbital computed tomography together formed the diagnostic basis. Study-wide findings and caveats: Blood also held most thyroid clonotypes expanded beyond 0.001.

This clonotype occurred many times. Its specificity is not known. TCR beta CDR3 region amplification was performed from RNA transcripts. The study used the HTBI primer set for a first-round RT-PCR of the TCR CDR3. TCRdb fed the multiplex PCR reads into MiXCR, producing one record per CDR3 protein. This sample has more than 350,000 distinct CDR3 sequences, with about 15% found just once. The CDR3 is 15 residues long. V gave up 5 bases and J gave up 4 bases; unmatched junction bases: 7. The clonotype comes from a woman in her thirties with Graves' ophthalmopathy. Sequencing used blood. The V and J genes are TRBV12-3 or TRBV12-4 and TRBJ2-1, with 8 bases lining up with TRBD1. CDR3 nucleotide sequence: TGTGCCAGCAGTGCCGGGACAGGAGGTTACAATGAGCAGTTCTTC. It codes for CASSAGTGGYNEQFF.